This T cell receptor beta chain stems from a study of OX40 agonist ivuxolimab in advanced cancers. Study-wide points: Low normalized T-cell clonal expansion was also seen in some nonresponders.

Notes on this clone: What it binds is not known.

The protocol was immunoSEQ multiplex PCR, while the TCRdb copy is restricted to in-frame clones and leaves out a portion. This sample has tens of thousands of clones; approximately 86% occur once, and the top ten carry approximately 1.8%. This TCR was recovered from an adult with an advanced solid tumor such as melanoma, head and neck, liver or kidney cancer. Material: CD4+ or CD8+ T cells sorted from blood, obtained in a trial of the OX40 agonist ivuxolimab.

The CDR3 loop is CASSFSTGALNQPQHF. CDR3 nucleotide sequence: TGTGCCAGCAGCTTCTCTACAGGGGCCCTGAATCAGCCCCAGCATTTT. V gene TRBV5-5 combines with J gene TRBJ1-5; the match to TRBD1 covers 7 bases. V was pared by 2 bases and J by 4 bases, with 9 bases of the junction left unmatched. Germline loops: CDR1 SGHKS, CDR2 YYEKEE (reference sequence). There are 16 residues in the CDR3.